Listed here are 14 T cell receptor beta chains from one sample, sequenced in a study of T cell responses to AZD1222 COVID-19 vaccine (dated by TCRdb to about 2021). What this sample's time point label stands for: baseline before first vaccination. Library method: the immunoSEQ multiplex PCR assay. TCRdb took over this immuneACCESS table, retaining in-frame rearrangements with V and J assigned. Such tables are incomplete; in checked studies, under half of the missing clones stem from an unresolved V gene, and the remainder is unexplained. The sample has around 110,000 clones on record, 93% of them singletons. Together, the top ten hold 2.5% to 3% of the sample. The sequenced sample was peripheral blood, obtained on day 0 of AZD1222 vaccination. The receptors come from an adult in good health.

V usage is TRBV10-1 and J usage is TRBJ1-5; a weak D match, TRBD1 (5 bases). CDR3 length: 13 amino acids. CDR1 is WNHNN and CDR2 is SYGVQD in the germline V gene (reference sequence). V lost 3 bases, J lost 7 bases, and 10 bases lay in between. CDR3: CASSDSTGQPQHF. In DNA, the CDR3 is TGCGCCAGCAGTGACTCTACAGGCCAGCCCCAGCATTTT.

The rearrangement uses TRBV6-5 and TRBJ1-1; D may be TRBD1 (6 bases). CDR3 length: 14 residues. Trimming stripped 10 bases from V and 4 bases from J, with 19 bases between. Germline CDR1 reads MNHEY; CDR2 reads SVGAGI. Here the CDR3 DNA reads TGTGCCACCCAGTTACTTGGGGGCCTCACTGAAGCTTTCTTT. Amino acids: CATQLLGGLTEAFF.

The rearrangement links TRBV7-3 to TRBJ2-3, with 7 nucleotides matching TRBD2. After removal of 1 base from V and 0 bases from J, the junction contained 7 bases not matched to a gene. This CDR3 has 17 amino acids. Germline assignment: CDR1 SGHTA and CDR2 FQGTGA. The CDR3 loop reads CASSLNAIGGSTDTQYF. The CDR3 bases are TGTGCCAGCAGCTTAAACGCCATCGGGGGGAGCACAGATACGCAGTATTTT.

The CDR3 region is CASSLGTNQPQHF. Here the CDR3 DNA reads TGTGCCAGCAGCCTAGGGACCAATCAGCCCCAGCATTTT. V and J are TRBV27 and TRBJ1-5; TRBD1 might be the D (5 bases). CDR1 MNHEY and CDR2 SMNVEV come from the germline V gene (reference sequence). Trimming took 6 bases from V and 3 from J, leaving 9 bases between them. The CDR3 is 13 amino acids.

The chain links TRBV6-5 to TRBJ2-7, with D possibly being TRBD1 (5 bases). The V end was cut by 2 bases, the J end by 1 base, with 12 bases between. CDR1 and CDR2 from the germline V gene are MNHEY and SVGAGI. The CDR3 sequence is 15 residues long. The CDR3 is CASSYGQGGSYEQYF. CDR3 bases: TGTGCCAGCAGTTACGGGCAGGGTGGTTCCTACGAGCAGTACTTC.

This chain's CDR3 is CASSLGAGQDSNQPQHF. The CDR3 DNA follows: TGTGCCAGCAGTTTAGGGGCCGGACAGGATAGCAATCAGCCCCAGCATTTT. V is TRBV27 and J is TRBJ1-5; 7 nucleotides agree with TRBD1. The J segment lost 0 bases and the V segment lost 2 bases, leaving 7 bases of the junction unmatched. CDR1 is MNHEY and CDR2 is SMNVEV in the germline V gene (reference sequence). This CDR3 contains 17 residues.

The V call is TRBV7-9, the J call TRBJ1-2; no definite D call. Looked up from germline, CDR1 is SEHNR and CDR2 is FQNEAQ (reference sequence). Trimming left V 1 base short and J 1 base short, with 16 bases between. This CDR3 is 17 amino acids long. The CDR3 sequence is CASSLGVWAHSNYGYTF. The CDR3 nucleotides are TGTGCCAGCAGCTTAGGGGTTTGGGCTCACAGTAACTATGGCTACACCTTC.

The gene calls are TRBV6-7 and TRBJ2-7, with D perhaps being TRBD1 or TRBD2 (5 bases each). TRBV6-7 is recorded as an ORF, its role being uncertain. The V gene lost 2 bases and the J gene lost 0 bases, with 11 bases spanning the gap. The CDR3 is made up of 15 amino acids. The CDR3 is CASSYHWGPSYEQYF. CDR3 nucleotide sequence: TGTGCCAGCAGTTACCATTGGGGACCCTCCTACGAGCAGTACTTC.

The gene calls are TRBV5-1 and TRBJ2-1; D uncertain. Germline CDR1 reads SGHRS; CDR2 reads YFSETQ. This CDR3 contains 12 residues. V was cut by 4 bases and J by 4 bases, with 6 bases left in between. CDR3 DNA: TGCGCCAGCAGCGAGATTTACAATGAGCAGTTCTTC. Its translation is CASSEIYNEQFF.

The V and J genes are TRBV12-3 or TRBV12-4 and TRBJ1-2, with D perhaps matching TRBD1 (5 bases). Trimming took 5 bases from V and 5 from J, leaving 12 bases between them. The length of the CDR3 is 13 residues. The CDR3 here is CASSQGPGYGYTF. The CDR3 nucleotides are TGTGCCAGCAGTCAGGGACCTGGATATGGCTACACCTTC.

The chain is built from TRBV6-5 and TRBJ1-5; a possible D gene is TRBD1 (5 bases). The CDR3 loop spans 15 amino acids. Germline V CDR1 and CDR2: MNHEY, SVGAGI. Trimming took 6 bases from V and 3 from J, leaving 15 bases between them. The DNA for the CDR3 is TGTGCCAGCAGGGATCCCGGGGGACTCAATCAGCCCCAGCATTTT. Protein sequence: CASRDPGGLNQPQHF.

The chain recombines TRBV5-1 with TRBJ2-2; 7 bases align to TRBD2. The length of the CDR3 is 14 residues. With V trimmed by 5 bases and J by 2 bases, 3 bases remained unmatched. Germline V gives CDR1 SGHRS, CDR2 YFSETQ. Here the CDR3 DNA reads TGCGCCAGCAGAGGACTAGAAAACACCGGGGAGCTGTTTTTT. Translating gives CASRGLENTGELFF. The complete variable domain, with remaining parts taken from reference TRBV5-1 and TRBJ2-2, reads KAGVTQTPRYLIKTRGQQVTLSCSPISGHRSVSWYQQTPGQGLQFLFEYFSETQRNKGNFPGRFSGRQFSNSRSEMNVSTLELGDSALYLCASRGLENTGELFFGEGSRLTVL.

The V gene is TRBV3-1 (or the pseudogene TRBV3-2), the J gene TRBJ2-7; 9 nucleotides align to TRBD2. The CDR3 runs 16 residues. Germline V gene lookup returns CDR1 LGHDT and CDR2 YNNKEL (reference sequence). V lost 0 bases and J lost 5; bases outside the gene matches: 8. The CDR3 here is CASSQESASGMDEQYF. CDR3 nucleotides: TGTGCCAGCAGCCAAGAATCGGCTAGCGGGATGGACGAGCAGTACTTC.

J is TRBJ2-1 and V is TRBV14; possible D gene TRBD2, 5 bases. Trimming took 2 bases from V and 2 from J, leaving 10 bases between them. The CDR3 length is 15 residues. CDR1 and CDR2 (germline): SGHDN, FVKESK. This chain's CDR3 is CASSQRTGAYNEQFF. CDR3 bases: TGTGCCAGCAGCCAAAGGACTGGGGCCTACAATGAGCAGTTCTTC.